A single sample gave rise to the 25 T cell receptor beta chains below, sequenced in a study of T cell repertoires in aging, cancer and after chemotherapy (dated by TCRdb to the late 2010s). Sequencing was carried out with an Illumina MiSeq. Using a mixed TRB-A/B primer pool, multiplex touch-down PCR amplified rearranged TRB sequences covering the V, D and J segments. TCRdb itself trimmed the public reads at Q25 with fastp, ran MiXCR and retained productive beta chains. Duplicate CDR3 protein sequences are folded into a single record with the most common DNA and genes. For this sample the table gives some 3,000 distinct CDR3 sequences, of which around 26% were detected only once. Of the sample, 4% to 5% falls within the top ten clones. TCR beta rearrangements were amplified from genomic DNA isolated from peripheral blood, not from sorted cells or RNA. Sample: blood. The receptors were gathered from a human donor with a solid tumor.

This clonotype was seen a few times. The chain recombines TRBV11-1 with TRBJ1-1; TRBD1 is a possible D gene (5 bases). The V end was cut by 7 bases, the J end by 0 bases, with 18 bases between. The CDR3 has 16 amino acids. Germline CDR1 reads SGHAT; CDR2 reads FQDESV (reference sequence). The CDR3 here is CASTPPGRYMNTEAFF. The CDR3 region has the DNA TGTGCCAGCACCCCGCCAGGGAGGTACATGAACACTGAAGCTTTCTTT.

The rearrangement uses TRBV7-9 and TRBJ2-7; the D gene is possibly TRBD2 (7 bases). The CDR3 runs 15 residues. The V and J ends lost 4 bases and 5 bases respectively, with 18 bases between them. Looked up from germline, CDR1 is SEHNR and CDR2 is FQNEAQ (reference sequence). Here the CDR3 DNA reads TGTGCCAGCAGCTGGGTGGGGGGGGCTCGCAACGAGCAGTACTTC. Translating gives CASSWVGGARNEQYF.

This clonotype is labeled as medium-sized. J is TRBJ2-7 and V is TRBV30; TRBD2 agrees at 8 bases. V lost 5 bases, J lost 2 bases, and 11 bases stayed unmatched. From germline, CDR1 is GTSNPN and CDR2 SVGIG (reference sequence). This CDR3 has 15 amino acids. The CDR3 DNA is TGTGCCTGGGACGGCTGGGCGGGGGGAACCTACGAGCAGTACTTC. It encodes CAWDGWAGGTYEQYF. Supplemented by reference TRBV30 and TRBJ2-7, the full variable domain reads SQTIHQWPATLVQPVGSPLSLECTVEGTSNPNLYWYRQAAGRGLQLLFYSVGIGQISSEVPQNLSASRPQDRQFILSSKKLLLSDSGFYLCAWDGWAGGTYEQYFGPGTRLTVT.

This clonotype has only a few counts. J is TRBJ2-7 and V is TRBV20-1, with TRBD1 matching 7 bases. Trimming cost V 3 bases and J 3 bases; bases outside gene matches: 5. CDR3 length: 13 amino acids. The germline CDR1 and CDR2 sequences are DFQATT and SNEGSKA (reference sequence). CDR3: CSARADRDYEQYF. In DNA form, the CDR3 reads TGCAGTGCTAGGGCTGACAGGGACTACGAGCAGTACTTC.

By proportion, this clonotype is medium-sized (0.01 to 0.1%). The V gene is TRBV7-2, the J gene TRBJ1-2, with 9 bases lining up with TRBD1. Germline trimming cut 6 bases from V and 3 bases from J; bases unmatched to any gene: 2. The CDR3 has 13 residues. Germline CDR1 is SGHTA and CDR2 is FQGNSA. In nucleotides, the CDR3 is TGTGCCAGCAGAGGACAGGGGTACTATGGCTACACCTTC. This codes for CASRGQGYYGYTF. Drawing the rest from reference TRBV7-2 and TRBJ1-2, the complete variable domain is GAGVSQSPSNKVTEKGKDVELRCDPISGHTALYWYRQSLGQGLEFLIYFQGNSAPDKSGLPSDRFSAERTGGSVSTLTIQRTQQEDSAVYLCASRGQGYYGYTFGSGTRLTVV.

The V gene is TRBV7-6, the J gene TRBJ1-2; no definite D call. The CDR3 is 13 residues long. V lost 6 bases and J lost 1, with 9 bases in between. In germline, CDR1 is SGHVS, CDR2 FNYEAQ. CDR3 residues: CASSLGGNYGYTF. The CDR3, as DNA: TGTGCCAGCAGTTTGGGTGGTAACTATGGCTACACCTTC.

In DNA, the CDR3 is TGTGCCAGCAGTTACGAGAGCGGGAGTTATGAGCAGTTCTTC. It specifies CASSYESGSYEQFF. V usage is TRBV6-2 or TRBV6-3 and J usage is TRBJ2-1; 8 bases are shared with TRBD2. Germline V gene data show CDR1 as MNHEY and CDR2 as SVGEGT. The CDR3 totals 14 residues. V shed 2 bases and J 8 bases; nucleotides not matched to a gene: 5.

This clonotype was observed a few times. The chain combines TRBV5-1 with TRBJ2-5; 9 bases match TRBD1. CDR1 SGHRS and CDR2 YFSETQ come from the germline V gene. The junction had 9 bases not matched to a gene; V was cut back by 4 bases and J by 5 bases. There are 15 residues in the CDR3. The CDR3 loop reads CASSPGTGLTETQYF. The CDR3, as DNA: TGCGCCAGCAGCCCAGGGACAGGGCTGACGGAGACCCAGTACTTC.

To note about this clonotype: A much larger clone is a single base away; this may be a read error. The chain links TRBV6-5 to TRBJ1-4, with D unclear. The CDR3 covers 13 residues. Germline V lookup: CDR1 MNHEY, CDR2 SVGAGI. This CDR3 reads CASSAWANEKLLF. The DNA for the CDR3 is TGTGCCAGCAGTGCCTGGGCTAATGAAAAACTGCTTTTT.

About this clonotype itself: This may come from a read error, since a much larger clone is one base off. CDR3 sequence (DNA): TGTGTCAGCAGTTTAAGGACTGTTGGCACAGATACGCAGTATTTT. Amino acid sequence: CVSSLRTVGTDTQYF. The V and J genes are TRBV6-5 and TRBJ2-3; a possible D gene is TRBD2 (5 bases). The germline V gene has CDR1 MNHEY and CDR2 SVGAGI. The CDR3 has 15 residues.

V usage is TRBV9 and J usage is TRBJ1-2, with D tentatively TRBD1 (6 bases). CDR1 is SGDLS, CDR2 YYNGEE, per germline. The CDR3 covers 15 residues. Between the trimmed V and J ends, which lost 2 bases and 4 bases, there was a span of 15 bases. CDR3: CASSVSDSQPYGYTF. CDR3 nucleotides: TGTGCCAGCAGCGTTTCGGACAGCCAACCCTATGGCTACACCTTC.

This clonotype is deemed large. A junction boundary mismatches the germline segment, possibly from a read error. This rearrangement joins TRBV30 to TRBJ1-2; D is undetermined. This CDR3 has 12 residues. Germline loops: CDR1 GTSNPN, CDR2 SVGIG (reference sequence). CDR3 in amino acids: CSWRYSYYGYTF. CDR3 bases: TGTTCCTGGAGATACAGCTACTATGGCTACACCTTC.

V gene TRBV20-1 combines with J gene TRBJ2-3; D is possibly TRBD1 (5 bases). The CDR3 is 17 amino acids. The germline gives CDR1 DFQATT, CDR2 SNEGSKA (reference sequence). The V gene lost 0 bases and the J gene lost 2 bases, with 18 bases spanning the gap. The CDR3 region has the DNA TGCAGTGCTAGAGACTACTCGACAGTAGGATACACAGATACGCAGTATTTT. This codes for CSARDYSTVGYTDTQYF.

Notes on this clonotype: The junction and the germline gene differ at one end; a read error may be behind it. The rearrangement uses TRBV20-1 and TRBJ1-1; D perhaps matches TRBD1 (5 bases). This CDR3 is built from 13 residues. Per the germline V gene, CDR1 is DFQATT and CDR2 is SNEGSKA (reference sequence). CDR3 in DNA: TGCGGTGCTAGTCGAGGGCAGGGCACTGAAGCTTTCTTT. It encodes CGASRGQGTEAFF.

This clonotype came up a few times. This rearrangement joins TRBV7-9 to TRBJ1-5, with no clear D. Per germline, CDR1 SEHNR and CDR2 FQNEAQ (reference sequence). CDR3 length: 14 residues. V was cut by 1 base and J by 0 bases, with 4 bases left in between. CDR3 in DNA: TGTGCCAGCAGCTTAGGGAATAGCAATCAGCCCCAGCATTTT. It translates to CASSLGNSNQPQHF.

This clonotype was seen only a few times. The rearrangement joins TRBV19 to TRBJ2-1; a weak D match, TRBD1 (6 bases). Looked up from germline, CDR1 is LNHDA and CDR2 is SQIVND (reference sequence). V was clipped by 0 bases and J by 7 bases, with 7 bases between them. The CDR3 runs to 13 residues. CDR3 loop: CASSIDTGNEQFF. The CDR3 nucleotides read TGTGCCAGTAGTATAGACACAGGGAATGAGCAGTTCTTC.

In this sample, this clonotype is large. The chain uses TRBV6-5 and TRBJ2-7, with TRBD2 as a possible D gene (6 bases). From germline, CDR1 is MNHEY and CDR2 SVGAGI. V lost 6 bases to trimming and J lost 2 bases, with 14 bases between them. This CDR3 region has 14 residues. The CDR3 sequence: CASSRRERAYEQYF. CDR3 DNA: TGTGCCAGCAGCCGACGGGAGCGGGCCTACGAGCAGTACTTC.

The chain employs TRBV5-6 and TRBJ2-7; no definite D call. The CDR3 runs 12 residues. Trimming took 3 bases from V and 5 from J, leaving 9 bases between them. CDR1 and CDR2 from the germline V gene are SGHDT and YYEEEE. The CDR3 sequence: CASSYFSNEQYF. The CDR3 DNA reads TGTGCCAGCAGCTATTTCTCGAACGAGCAGTACTTC.

This clonotype ranks as medium-sized (0.01 to 0.1%). The J gene is TRBJ2-3, the V gene TRBV7-2; D is unresolved. The CDR3 runs to 15 residues. Germline V gene data show CDR1 as SGHTA and CDR2 as FQGNSA. V was pared by 5 bases and J by 4 bases, with 16 bases between. CDR3: CASSLYGGDSDTQYF. The CDR3 nucleotides are TGTGCCAGCAGCCTCTATGGCGGCGATTCAGATACGCAGTATTTT.

This clonotype has a handful of counts. The gene calls are TRBV20-1 and TRBJ2-3, with D uncertain. The ends were cut back, 4 bases at V and 2 bases at J, with 25 bases in the middle. The germline gives CDR1 DFQATT, CDR2 SNEGSKA (reference sequence). This CDR3 comprises 18 residues. The CDR3, as DNA: TGCAGTGCTAACTTCCCTCGGGCGACGGGCACTCCCACAGATACGCAGTATTTT. Its protein product is CSANFPRATGTPTDTQYF.

This clonotype is medium-sized by share. The rearrangement joins TRBV30 to TRBJ2-3; weak D call: TRBD2 (6 bases). CDR1 is GTSNPN, CDR2 SVGIG, per germline (reference sequence). CDR3 length equals 14 residues. V lost 3 bases and J 2 bases, leaving 12 bases between the germline ends. DNA for the CDR3: TGTGCCTGGAGCGGGAGAGGAGACACAGATACGCAGTATTTT. Its translation is CAWSGRGDTDTQYF.

V is TRBV2 and J is TRBJ2-2; no reliable D call. V lost 5 bases and J lost 6, with 10 bases in between. Germline V gene sequence: CDR1 SNHLY, CDR2 FYNNEI. The CDR3 spans 13 residues. The CDR3 loop is CASSYGNAGELFF. CDR3 in DNA: TGTGCCAGCAGTTATGGTAACGCCGGGGAGCTGTTTTTT. Full variable domain (rest looked up from reference TRBV2 and TRBJ2-2): EPEVTQTPSHQVTQMGQEVILRCVPISNHLYFYWYRQILGQKVEFLVSFYNNEISEKSEIFDDQFSVERPDGSNFTLKIRSTKLEDSAMYFCASSYGNAGELFFGEGSRLTVL.

The chain combines TRBV7-2 with TRBJ1-1; no reliable D call. CDR3 length equals 14 residues. Germline loops: CDR1 SGHTA, CDR2 FQGNSA. Trimming left V 0 bases short and J 4 bases short, with 9 bases between. In nucleotides, the CDR3 is TGTGCCAGCAGCTTAGCGCGAAAGAGCACTGAAGCTTTCTTT. Amino acid sequence: CASSLARKSTEAFF.

The chain couples TRBV4-3 to TRBJ1-6; weak D call: TRBD1 (5 bases). Trimming cost V 4 bases and J 7 bases, with 26 bases left between them. The CDR3 spans 19 residues. Germline CDR1 and CDR2: LGHNA and YSLEER. CDR3 sequence reads: CASSLRKLPAGLGNSPLHF. The DNA of the CDR3 is TGCGCCAGCAGCCTTCGTAAATTACCCGCAGGGTTGGGAAATTCACCCCTCCACTTT.

V gene TRBV19 combines with J gene TRBJ1-5; 8 positions match TRBD1. The CDR3 loop spans 17 amino acids. The V gene's germline CDR1 is LNHDA and CDR2 SQIVND (reference sequence). J lost 3 bases, V lost 2 bases, and 9 bases had no gene match. The DNA of the CDR3 is TGTGCCAGTAGTATAAGACAGGGGCGGACCTACAATCAGCCCCAGCATTTT. Its translation: CASSIRQGRTYNQPQHF.